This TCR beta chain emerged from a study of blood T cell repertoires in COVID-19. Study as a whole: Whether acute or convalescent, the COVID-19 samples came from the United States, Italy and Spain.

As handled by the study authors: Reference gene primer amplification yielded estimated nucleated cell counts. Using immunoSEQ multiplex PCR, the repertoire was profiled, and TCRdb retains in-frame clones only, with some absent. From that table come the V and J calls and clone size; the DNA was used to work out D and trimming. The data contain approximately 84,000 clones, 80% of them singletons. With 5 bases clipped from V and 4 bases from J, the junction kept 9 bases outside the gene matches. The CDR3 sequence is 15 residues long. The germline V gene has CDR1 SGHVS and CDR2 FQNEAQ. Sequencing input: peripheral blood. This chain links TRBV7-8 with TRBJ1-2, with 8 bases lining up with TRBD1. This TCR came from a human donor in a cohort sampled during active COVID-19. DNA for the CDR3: TGTGCCAGCAGCGCCCGGGACAGGACCCTCTATGGCTACACCTTC. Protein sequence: CASSARDRTLYGYTF. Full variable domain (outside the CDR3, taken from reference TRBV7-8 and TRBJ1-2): GAGVSQSPRYKVAKRGQDVALRCDPISGHVSLFWYQQALGQGPEFLTYFQNEAQLDKSGLPSDRFFAERPEGSVSTLKIQRTQQEDSAVYLCASSARDRTLYGYTFGSGTRLTVV.